These 17 T cell receptor beta chains were all obtained from the same sample, sequenced in a study of graft-versus-host responses after intestinal transplantation. Their antigen targets remain unknown. Data came from immunoSEQ multiplex PCR; TCRdb stores just in-frame clones and leaves some out. The table records about 81,000 clones, around 90% of them present only once. The specimen was unstimulated CD4+ T cells sorted from spleen or lymph node cells, collected before intestinal transplant. The receptors derive from a human donor who received an intestinal transplant.

The rearrangement links TRBV5-4 to TRBJ2-5; the match to TRBD1 covers 8 bases. The V gene end was trimmed by 4 bases and the J gene end by 4 bases; junction bases not matched to a gene: 3. Per the germline V gene, CDR1 is SGHNT and CDR2 is YYREEE (reference sequence). This CDR3 has 13 residues. The CDR3 DNA reads TGTGCCAGCAGCCAAGGGACAGGAGAGACCCAGTACTTC. This encodes CASSQGTGETQYF.

V gene TRBV29-1 combines with J gene TRBJ2-7, with D possibly being TRBD1 (6 bases). CDR1 and CDR2 from the germline V gene are SQVTM and ANQGSEA. This CDR3 is built from 12 residues. Trimming took 7 bases from V and 5 from J, leaving 15 bases between them. Here the CDR3 DNA reads TGCAGCGGCAAAACAGGGAACCACGAGCAGTACTTC. It is translated as CSGKTGNHEQYF.

V gene TRBV6-5 combines with J gene TRBJ2-7, with D possibly being TRBD1 (5 bases). V dropped 0 bases and J dropped 5 bases, with 14 bases sitting between them. Germline V CDR1 and CDR2: MNHEY, SVGAGI. CDR3 size: 15 residues. CDR3 loop: CASSYSFKQDDEQYF. The CDR3 DNA follows: TGTGCCAGCAGTTACTCGTTTAAACAGGACGACGAGCAGTACTTC.

The chain is built from TRBV7-3 and TRBJ2-5; possible D gene TRBD2, 6 bases. The CDR3 sequence is 13 residues long. Germline CDR1 is SGHTA and CDR2 is FQGTGA. Trimming took off 6 bases at V and 2 bases at J, with 10 bases between the two ends. The CDR3 sequence: CASSSGAQETQYF. DNA of the CDR3: TGTGCCAGCAGTAGCGGAGCACAAGAGACCCAGTACTTC.

V gene TRBV6-1 combines with J gene TRBJ1-2, with D possibly matching TRBD1 (6 bases). This CDR3 contains 13 residues. Germline assignment: CDR1 MNHNS and CDR2 SASEGT. V was cut by 5 bases and J by 4 bases, with 11 bases left in between. This CDR3 reads CASSPTGSYGYTF. CDR3 nucleotide sequence: TGTGCCAGCAGTCCCACAGGGTCCTATGGCTACACCTTC.

The chain uses TRBV5-1 and TRBJ2-2; D not certain. The V end lost 1 base, the J end lost 3 bases, and 10 bases lay between the germline ends. The CDR3 is 15 amino acids. Germline loops: CDR1 SGHRS, CDR2 YFSETQ. Here the CDR3 reads CASSLNGQHTGELFF. CDR3 DNA sequence: TGCGCCAGCAGCTTGAATGGGCAACACACCGGGGAGCTGTTTTTT.

This chain connects TRBV7-2 to TRBJ2-7, with 9 bases aligning to TRBD1. The trim removed 5 bases at V and 0 bases at J, leaving 11 bases unmatched. Germline CDR1 and CDR2: SGHTA and FQGNSA. The CDR3 totals 17 residues. CDR3 in amino acids: CASSRPGQGVSSYEQYF. The CDR3 coding sequence is TGTGCCAGCAGCCGACCGGGACAGGGCGTAAGCTCCTACGAGCAGTACTTC.

The chain employs TRBV19 and TRBJ2-1, with 14 nucleotides matching TRBD2. Trimming removed 4 bases from V and 0 bases from J; junction bases left unmatched: 2. This CDR3 is 17 amino acids long. CDR1 and CDR2 from the germline V gene are LNHDA and SQIVND (reference sequence). The chain's CDR3 is CASSRTSGGSSYNEQFF. CDR3 bases: TGTGCCAGTAGTAGGACTAGCGGGGGGAGCTCCTACAATGAGCAGTTCTTC.

The table lists this clone with a count of one. The chain combines TRBV28 with TRBJ2-1; 10 bases map to TRBD1. Germline CDR1 reads MDHEN; CDR2 reads SYDVKM. V was pared by 5 bases and J by 7 bases, with 8 bases of the junction left unmatched. The CDR3 extends over 15 amino acids. CDR3 loop: CASSPPGTGVNEQFF. CDR3 nucleotides: TGTGCCAGCAGTCCCCCCGGGACAGGGGTGAATGAGCAGTTCTTC.

The genes are TRBV28 and TRBJ1-2; D is undetermined. CDR3 length: 13 residues. V dropped 6 bases and J dropped 4 bases, with 12 bases sitting between them. Germline CDR1 and CDR2: MDHEN and SYDVKM. DNA of the CDR3: TGTGCCAGCAGCCCCCAGGCTCTCTATGGCTACACCTTC. Amino acids: CASSPQALYGYTF.

This clone occurred once. The rearrangement uses TRBV6-1 and TRBJ2-5; a possible D gene is TRBD1 (6 bases). In germline, CDR1 is MNHNS, CDR2 SASEGT. The CDR3 length is 13 residues. Trimming cost V 8 bases and J 7 bases, with 17 bases left between them. The CDR3 DNA follows: TGTGCCAGCGGGCAGGGGAAAGAGGGGACCCAGTACTTC. It codes for CASGQGKEGTQYF.

The chain carries TRBV5-1 and TRBJ2-5; possibly TRBD1 for D (5 bases). CDR3 length: 14 amino acids. V was shortened by 4 bases and J by 2 bases, with 12 bases between the two germline ends. Germline lookup yields CDR1 SGHRS and CDR2 YFSETQ. The CDR3 is CASSPWGIQETQYF. The CDR3 DNA follows: TGCGCCAGCAGCCCCTGGGGCATACAAGAGACCCAGTACTTC. Together with reference TRBV5-1 and TRBJ2-5, the CDR3 gives the full variable domain: KAGVTQTPRYLIKTRGQQVTLSCSPISGHRSVSWYQQTPGQGLQFLFEYFSETQRNKGNFPGRFSGRQFSNSRSEMNVSTLELGDSALYLCASSPWGIQETQYFGPGTRLLVL.

This chain connects TRBV2 to TRBJ1-1; maybe TRBD1 (6 bases). The CDR3 sequence is 13 residues long. Trimming pared 4 bases from V and 7 bases from J, leaving 13 bases between. The germline CDR1 and CDR2 sequences are SNHLY and FYNNEI. CDR3 in amino acids: CASSVTGLGEAFF. CDR3 DNA sequence: TGTGCCAGCAGTGTAACAGGGTTGGGTGAAGCTTTCTTT.

The chain is built from TRBV6-1 and TRBJ1-2; D not certain. The germline gives CDR1 MNHNS, CDR2 SASEGT. The CDR3 contains 12 residues. Trimming took off 5 bases at V and 3 bases at J, with 7 bases between the two ends. The CDR3 is CASSPQDYGYTF. CDR3 DNA: TGTGCCAGCAGTCCCCAGGACTATGGCTACACCTTC.

The genes are TRBV4-2 and TRBJ1-4; 10 bases are shared with TRBD1. J lost 7 bases, V lost 0 bases, and 2 bases had no gene match. Per germline, CDR1 LGHNA and CDR2 YNFKEQ. The CDR3 has 15 residues. The CDR3 here is CASSQDRDRGEKLFF. As DNA, the CDR3 is TGTGCCAGCAGCCAAGATCGGGACAGGGGTGAAAAACTGTTTTTT.

This clone was seen a few times. The gene calls are TRBV6-1 and TRBJ2-7, with 7 nucleotides matching TRBD1. V was pared by 3 bases and J by 3 bases, with 11 bases of the junction left unmatched. Germline loops: CDR1 MNHNS, CDR2 SASEGT. This CDR3 is built from 16 residues. For the CDR3, the DNA is TGTGCCAGCAGTGACGCTACAGGGGTACGGCTCTACGAGCAGTACTTC. This encodes CASSDATGVRLYEQYF.

The chain joins TRBV13 to TRBJ2-7; weak D call: TRBD2 (7 bases). There are 15 residues in the CDR3. CDR1 and CDR2 (germline): PRHDT, FYEKMQ (reference sequence). V was trimmed by 5 bases and J by 4 bases, leaving 18 bases between them. The CDR3, as DNA: TGTGCCAGCAGCCCTCCGGGGGGCGAGCGGTACGAGCAGTACTTC. This codes for CASSPPGGERYEQYF.